This T cell receptor (beta chain) stems from a study of T cells after yellow fever vaccination. In the study overall: Preparation of the low-cell-number fractions used SMART-Seq v4 Ultra Low Input.

General study points: Though weaker, the secondary response peaked faster, on day 5 versus 15.

5'RACE template switching generated TCR cDNA, adding a universal primer site and UMIs. TCRdb recomputed calls from the 5' RACE reads with MiXCR, one row per CDR3 protein. Of hundreds of thousands of distinct CDR3 sequences listed, less than 15% are singletons. A word on this clonotype: What it recognizes is unknown.

The germline gives CDR1 SGHTA, CDR2 FQGNSA. V gave up 5 bases and J gave up 0 bases, with 17 bases separating them. The CDR3 spans 17 residues. The chain carries TRBV7-2 and TRBJ2-1; D is perhaps TRBD2 (5 bases). Material: PBMCs, obtained on the day of the yellow fever booster vaccination. The receptor was derived from a man aged 25-45 years who received the YFV17D yellow fever vaccine. CDR3 sequence (DNA): TGTGCCAGCAGCCCGAGGACTTCTCTGCGCTCCTACAATGAGCAGTTCTTC. Its protein product is CASSPRTSLRSYNEQFF.